This record concerns one TCR beta chain sequence. The data belong to a study of blood T cell repertoires in COVID-19. About the study: Both acute and convalescent COVID-19 samples were obtained from the United States, Italy and Spain.

This CDR3 contains 13 residues. V shed 6 bases, J shed 4 bases, and the junction held 4 bases outside the gene matches. Germline CDR1 is MDHEN and CDR2 is SYDVKM. Authors' methods: Estimates of nucleated cell counts were drawn from the amplification of reference gene primers. Using immunoSEQ multiplex PCR, the repertoire was profiled, and TCRdb retains in-frame clones only, with some absent. V and J calls and clone size are copied from that table; D and trimming were computed from the DNA. The table has a few hundred thousand clones, around 86% seen once. The sequence was obtained from a man younger than 35 with active or convalescent COVID-19. This chain links TRBV28 with TRBJ1-1; 8 bases agree with TRBD1. Sequenced input: peripheral blood. CDR3 region: CASRSTGGTEAFF. The CDR3 DNA sequence: TGTGCCAGCAGATCCACAGGGGGCACTGAAGCTTTCTTT. Looking up the rest from reference TRBV28 and TRBJ1-1 gives the full variable domain: DVKVTQSSRYLVKRTGEKVFLECVQDMDHENMFWYRQDPGLGLRLIYFSYDVKMKEKGDIPEGYSVSREKKERFSLILESASTNQTSMYLCASRSTGGTEAFFGQGTRLTVV.